This T cell receptor (beta chain) emerged from a study of immunodeficiency (dated by TCRdb to about 2019). In terms of the full investigation: To search for oligoclonality and VDJ recombination defects, the researchers carried out a repertoire analysis. General conclusions and limits of the study: In entropy comparisons, n=3 (open circles) was shown for patients versus healthy controls, and a thymic development effect was only suggested as possible. Severe oligoclonality, judged by top-100 and total clonotype frequencies, was seen in patient CD8+ but not CD4+ T cells. V-J pairing and productive entropy of CD4+ T cells appeared to be similar between patients and controls.

After extraction using the QIAamp DNA Blood Mini Kit, genomic DNA was sent off for immunoSEQ repertoire analysis. Using a standard quantity of genomic DNA template, multiplex PCR was run to amplify the CDR3 regions. An Illumina platform was used to sequence the PCR products. On the study's bioinformatics: Alignment of sequences to a reference was performed, and V, D and J gene definitions were taken from IMGT. To get rid of PCR and sequencing errors, closely related sequences were merged using a nearest-neighbor clustering algorithm. V, D and J usage was analyzed in productive unique and total sequences using ImmunoSEQ Analyzer tools and R version 3.6.1. TCRdb stores this immuneACCESS table with in-frame sequences only. Part of the clones is absent; in the studies checked, under half of the shortfall reflects unresolved V genes, and no reason is known for the rest. V and J calls and clone size are those listed in that table; D and trimming were worked out from the DNA. The sample data list hundreds of clones, and 90% of these were observed just once. Together, the top ten hold around 1.9% of the sample.

CD3+CD4+ T cells were sorted from fresh PBMCs before TCR sequencing. Remarks on this clone: Its antigen target is currently unknown. Base qualities are not at hand, and no much larger clone is one base apart.

The CDR3 runs 15 amino acids, cysteine and phenylalanine included. The kept DNA is CDR3 alone, 45 bases in frame from the first base. After removal of 0 bases from V and 8 bases from J, the junction retains 5 bases not matched to a gene. CDR1 and CDR2, looked up from the germline V gene, are MNHEY and SVGAGI. Sequencing used CD4+ T cells from blood. The rearranged segments are TRBV6-5 and TRBJ1-4; TRBD1 matches 8 bases in the middle. The TCR originated in a human donor in good health. The DNA sequence follows: TGTGCCAGCAGTTACTCGCCCGGACAGGGCGAAAAACTGTTTTTT. Translated, this gives CASSYSPGQGEKLFF.